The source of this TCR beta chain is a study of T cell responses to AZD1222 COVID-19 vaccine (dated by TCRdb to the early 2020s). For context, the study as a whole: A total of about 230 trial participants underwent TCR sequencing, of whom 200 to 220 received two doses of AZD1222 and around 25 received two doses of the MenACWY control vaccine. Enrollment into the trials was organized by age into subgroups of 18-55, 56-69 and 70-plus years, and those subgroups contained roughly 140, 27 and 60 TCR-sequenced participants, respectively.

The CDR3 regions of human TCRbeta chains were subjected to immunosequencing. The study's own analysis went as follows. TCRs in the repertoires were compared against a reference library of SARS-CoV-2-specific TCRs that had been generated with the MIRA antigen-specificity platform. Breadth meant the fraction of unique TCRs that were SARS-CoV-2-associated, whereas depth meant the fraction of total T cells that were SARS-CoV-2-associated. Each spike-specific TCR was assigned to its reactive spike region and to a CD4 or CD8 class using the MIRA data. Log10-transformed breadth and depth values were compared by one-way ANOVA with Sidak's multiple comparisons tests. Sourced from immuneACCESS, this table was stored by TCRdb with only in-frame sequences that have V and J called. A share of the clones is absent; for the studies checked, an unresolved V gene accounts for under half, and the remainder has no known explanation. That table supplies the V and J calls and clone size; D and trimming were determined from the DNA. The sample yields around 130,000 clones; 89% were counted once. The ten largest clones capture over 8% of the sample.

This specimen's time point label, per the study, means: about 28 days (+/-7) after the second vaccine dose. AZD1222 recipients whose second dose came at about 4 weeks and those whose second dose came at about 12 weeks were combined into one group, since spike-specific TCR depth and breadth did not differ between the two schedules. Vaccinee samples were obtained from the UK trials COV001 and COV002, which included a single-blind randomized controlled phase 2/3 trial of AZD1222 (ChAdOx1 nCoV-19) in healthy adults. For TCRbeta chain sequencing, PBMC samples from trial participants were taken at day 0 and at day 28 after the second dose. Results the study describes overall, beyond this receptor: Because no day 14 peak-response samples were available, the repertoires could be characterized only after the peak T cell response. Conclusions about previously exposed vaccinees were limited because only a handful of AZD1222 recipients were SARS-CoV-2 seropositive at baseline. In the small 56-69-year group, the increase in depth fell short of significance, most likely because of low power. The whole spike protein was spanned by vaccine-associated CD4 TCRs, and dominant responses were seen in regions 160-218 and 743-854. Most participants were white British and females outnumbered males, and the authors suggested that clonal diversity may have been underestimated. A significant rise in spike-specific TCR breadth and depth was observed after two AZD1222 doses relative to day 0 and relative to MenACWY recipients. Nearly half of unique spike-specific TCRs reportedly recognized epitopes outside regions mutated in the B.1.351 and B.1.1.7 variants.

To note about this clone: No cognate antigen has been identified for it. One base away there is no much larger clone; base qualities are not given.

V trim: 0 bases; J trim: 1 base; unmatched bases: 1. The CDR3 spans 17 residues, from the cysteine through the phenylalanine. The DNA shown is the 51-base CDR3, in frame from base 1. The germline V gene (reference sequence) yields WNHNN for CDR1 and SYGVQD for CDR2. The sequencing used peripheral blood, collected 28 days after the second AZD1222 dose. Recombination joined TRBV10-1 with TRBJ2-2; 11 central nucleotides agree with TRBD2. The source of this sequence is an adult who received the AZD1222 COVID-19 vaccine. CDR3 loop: CASSESLAGENTGELFF. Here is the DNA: TGCGCCAGCAGTGAGTCACTAGCGGGAGAGAACACCGGGGAGCTGTTTTTT.